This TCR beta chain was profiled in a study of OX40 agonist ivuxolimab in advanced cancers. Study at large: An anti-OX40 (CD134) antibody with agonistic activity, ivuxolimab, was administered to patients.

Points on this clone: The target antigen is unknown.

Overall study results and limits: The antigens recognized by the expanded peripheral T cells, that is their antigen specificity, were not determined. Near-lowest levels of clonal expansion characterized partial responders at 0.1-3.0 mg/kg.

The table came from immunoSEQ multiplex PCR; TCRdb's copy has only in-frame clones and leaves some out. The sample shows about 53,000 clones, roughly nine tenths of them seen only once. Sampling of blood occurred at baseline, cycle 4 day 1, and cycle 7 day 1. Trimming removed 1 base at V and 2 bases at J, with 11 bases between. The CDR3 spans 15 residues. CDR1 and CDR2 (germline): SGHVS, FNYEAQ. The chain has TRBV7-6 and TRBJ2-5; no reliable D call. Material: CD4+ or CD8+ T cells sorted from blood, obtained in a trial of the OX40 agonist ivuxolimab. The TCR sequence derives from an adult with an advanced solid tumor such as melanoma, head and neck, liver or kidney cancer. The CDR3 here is CASSLDSQKQETQYF. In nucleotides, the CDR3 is TGTGCCAGCAGCTTAGATAGTCAGAAACAAGAGACCCAGTACTTC.